Listed below are T cell receptor beta chains from one sample, sequenced in a study of control samples from healthy donors and cancer patients. Here immunoSEQ multiplex PCR was the method, and the copy in TCRdb shows in-frame clones only, minus some. This sample yields 120,000 or so clones, of which around 87% are seen a single time; around an eighth belongs to the top ten. The sequenced material came from blood. All receptors come from a man aged 25 to 40 in good health. The CDR3 runs from the conserved cysteine through the conserved F or W. D genes are given only for firm matches. Where a row states a size, it is once, few, many or the class of an expanded clone; other rows omit it.

v_gene: TRBV6-5; abundance: -; d_gene: TRBD1; j_gene: TRBJ1-1; CDR3nt: TGTGCCAGCATCAGACAGGGGAGCACTGAAGCTTTCTTT; CDR3aa: CASIRQGSTEAFF
v_gene: TRBV9; abundance: once; d_gene: -; j_gene: TRBJ1-3; CDR3nt: TGTGCCAGCAGCGTAGGAGGGGGAGGTGGAAACACCATATATTTT; CDR3aa: CASSVGGGGGNTIYF
v_gene: TRBV11-2; abundance: few; d_gene: -; j_gene: TRBJ2-5; CDR3nt: TGTGCCAGCAGCTTTTTAGGACAGACCCAGTACTTC; CDR3aa: CASSFLGQTQYF
v_gene: TRBV14; abundance: -; d_gene: TRBD1; j_gene: TRBJ1-6; CDR3nt: TGTGCCAGCAGCCCGGGACAGCTTAATTCACCCCTCCACTTT; CDR3aa: CASSPGQLNSPLHF
v_gene: TRBV6-5; abundance: -; d_gene: -; j_gene: TRBJ2-7; CDR3nt: TGTGCCAGCAGTCCATCGACAGGCTCAGCAAAGTACTTC; CDR3aa: CASSPSTGSAKYF
v_gene: TRBV4-1; abundance: -; d_gene: -; j_gene: TRBJ2-3; CDR3nt: TGCGCCAGCAGCCAAGATGGGAAGGGGCCAGATACGCAGTATTTT; CDR3aa: CASSQDGKGPDTQYF
v_gene: TRBV27; abundance: -; d_gene: -; j_gene: TRBJ1-6; CDR3nt: TGTGCCAGCAGTTGGGTCCCGGGGGGCTCCTATAATTCACCCCTCCACTTT; CDR3aa: CASSWVPGGSYNSPLHF
v_gene: TRBV13; abundance: -; d_gene: -; j_gene: TRBJ1-2; CDR3nt: TGTGCCAGCAGCTTACAGGGCGTCGGTGGCTACACCTTC; CDR3aa: CASSLQGVGGYTF
v_gene: TRBV29-1; abundance: -; d_gene: -; j_gene: TRBJ2-2; CDR3nt: TGCAGCGTTGAAGAGGATAATCGGGGGACCGGGGAGCTGTTTTTT; CDR3aa: CSVEEDNRGTGELFF
v_gene: TRBV19; abundance: -; d_gene: -; j_gene: TRBJ2-3; CDR3nt: TGTGCCAGTGCCCCCAGCACAGATACGCAGTATTTT; CDR3aa: CASAPSTDTQYF
v_gene: TRBV9; abundance: -; d_gene: -; j_gene: TRBJ2-1; CDR3nt: TGTGCCAGCAGCGTTCGTTCCTCCTACAATGAGCAGTTCTTC; CDR3aa: CASSVRSSYNEQFF
v_gene: TRBV30; abundance: -; d_gene: TRBD1; j_gene: TRBJ2-5; CDR3nt: TGTGCCTGGAGTCCGTGGGACAGGGGGGATGAGACCCAGTACTTC; CDR3aa: CAWSPWDRGDETQYF
v_gene: TRBV2; abundance: -; d_gene: -; j_gene: TRBJ2-1; CDR3nt: TGTGCCAGCAGTGGAGAGTGGGATAGCTCCTACAATGAGCAGTTCTTC; CDR3aa: CASSGEWDSSYNEQFF
v_gene: TRBV24-1; abundance: -; d_gene: TRBD1; j_gene: TRBJ2-1; CDR3nt: TGTGCCACCAGTGAACACACAGGGGGCAATTTCGGTGAGCAGTTCTTC; CDR3aa: CATSEHTGGNFGEQFF
v_gene: TRBV7-3; abundance: -; d_gene: TRBD1; j_gene: TRBJ1-6; CDR3nt: TGTGCCAGCAGCCCTGGGACAGCAAATTCACCCCTCCACTTT; CDR3aa: CASSPGTANSPLHF
v_gene: TRBV30; abundance: -; d_gene: -; j_gene: TRBJ2-7; CDR3nt: TGTGCCTGGAGTGAGGGGGGCTACGAGCAGTACTTC; CDR3aa: CAWSEGGYEQYF
v_gene: TRBV30; abundance: many; d_gene: -; j_gene: TRBJ1-2; CDR3nt: TGTGCCTGGACAACCTCATATGGCTACACCTTC; CDR3aa: CAWTTSYGYTF
v_gene: TRBV30; abundance: once; d_gene: TRBD2; j_gene: TRBJ2-1; CDR3nt: TGTGCCTGGAGTATCGGGGGGGAGCAGTTCTTC; CDR3aa: CAWSIGGEQFF
v_gene: TRBV6-4; abundance: once; d_gene: TRBD1; j_gene: TRBJ1-2; CDR3nt: TGTGCCAGCAGTGACTCGAGAGGGGCAGGGGGCGATGGAGCTAACTATGGCTACACCTTC; CDR3aa: CASSDSRGAGGDGANYGYTF
v_gene: TRBV10-3; abundance: -; d_gene: -; j_gene: TRBJ2-2; CDR3nt: TGTGCCATCAGCTTATCGGACAGCGGGGTCGGGGAGCTGTTTTTT; CDR3aa: CAISLSDSGVGELFF
v_gene: TRBV2; abundance: once; d_gene: -; j_gene: TRBJ1-5; CDR3nt: TGTGCCAGCAGCTACACTAATCAGCCCCAGCATTTT; CDR3aa: CASSYTNQPQHF
v_gene: TRBV6-5; abundance: -; d_gene: -; j_gene: TRBJ1-6; CDR3nt: TGTGCCAGCAGTTACGGGGGGGCCTCGAATTCACCCCTCCACTTT; CDR3aa: CASSYGGASNSPLHF
v_gene: TRBV28; abundance: -; d_gene: -; j_gene: TRBJ1-1; CDR3nt: TGTGCCAGCGAAAGGAACACTGAAGCTTTCTTT; CDR3aa: CASERNTEAFF
v_gene: TRBV5-1; abundance: once; d_gene: -; j_gene: TRBJ1-1; CDR3nt: TGCGCCAGCAAAGAAGCTCCGTTGGCTGAAGCTTTCTTT; CDR3aa: CASKEAPLAEAFF
v_gene: TRBV7-2; abundance: -; d_gene: -; j_gene: TRBJ2-3; CDR3nt: TGTGCCAGCAGCTTAGTCCGCGGGGCTACGCAGTATTTT; CDR3aa: CASSLVRGATQYF
v_gene: TRBV2; abundance: few; d_gene: -; j_gene: TRBJ1-2; CDR3nt: TGTGCCAGCAGGATCGACGAGGTGGGCGGCTACACCTTC; CDR3aa: CASRIDEVGGYTF
v_gene: TRBV7-8; abundance: -; d_gene: -; j_gene: TRBJ2-7; CDR3nt: TGTGCCAGCAGCCCACTCGGATTGTACGAGCAGTACTTC; CDR3aa: CASSPLGLYEQYF
v_gene: TRBV24-1; abundance: -; d_gene: -; j_gene: TRBJ2-5; CDR3nt: TGTGCCACCAGTGACCCACCCCTTGGGCAGGGTGAGACCCAGTACTTC; CDR3aa: CATSDPPLGQGETQYF
v_gene: TRBV3-1/TRBV3-2; abundance: once; d_gene: TRBD1; j_gene: TRBJ1-6; CDR3nt: TGTGCCAGCAGTGACAGGGTTAATTCACCCCTCCACTTT; CDR3aa: CASSDRVNSPLHF
v_gene: TRBV12-3/TRBV12-4; abundance: -; d_gene: -; j_gene: TRBJ1-2; CDR3nt: TGTGCCAGCAGTTTAGGTCGGGACTATGGCTACACCTTC; CDR3aa: CASSLGRDYGYTF
v_gene: TRBV13; abundance: -; d_gene: TRBD1; j_gene: TRBJ1-1; CDR3nt: TGTGCCAGCAGCCTCGGTGCAGGGGGCGTGAACACTGAAGCTTTCTTT; CDR3aa: CASSLGAGGVNTEAFF
v_gene: TRBV24-1; abundance: few; d_gene: -; j_gene: TRBJ1-2; CDR3nt: TGTGCCACCAGTGACAGCAAGAACTATGGCTACACCTTC; CDR3aa: CATSDSKNYGYTF
v_gene: TRBV18; abundance: once; d_gene: -; j_gene: TRBJ1-1; CDR3nt: TGTGCCAGCTCACCGGGTGGGGGGGCGGTCATGAACACTGAAGCTTTCTTT; CDR3aa: CASSPGGGAVMNTEAFF
v_gene: TRBV15; abundance: few; d_gene: -; j_gene: TRBJ1-5; CDR3nt: TGTGCCACCAGCAGAGACAGGGGAGATCAGCCCCAGCATTTT; CDR3aa: CATSRDRGDQPQHF
v_gene: TRBV24-1; abundance: -; d_gene: -; j_gene: TRBJ2-5; CDR3nt: TGTGCCACCAGTGAGGCAGTCCAAGAGACCCAGTACTTC; CDR3aa: CATSEAVQETQYF
v_gene: TRBV7-2; abundance: -; d_gene: TRBD2; j_gene: TRBJ2-3; CDR3nt: TGTGCCAGCAGACCGGGACTAGCTTCAGATACGCAGTATTTT; CDR3aa: CASRPGLASDTQYF
v_gene: TRBV10-3; abundance: -; d_gene: TRBD1; j_gene: TRBJ2-1; CDR3nt: TGTGCCATCAGTGGGACAGGGAATGAGCAGTTCTTC; CDR3aa: CAISGTGNEQFF
v_gene: TRBV6-5; abundance: -; d_gene: -; j_gene: TRBJ1-1; CDR3nt: TGTGCCAGCAATCACAGGCCCTCCCCTGAAGCTTTCTTT; CDR3aa: CASNHRPSPEAFF
v_gene: TRBV5-1; abundance: -; d_gene: -; j_gene: TRBJ2-3; CDR3nt: TGCGCCAGCAGACCATCTAGCGCTAGCACAGATACGCAGTATTTT; CDR3aa: CASRPSSASTDTQYF
v_gene: TRBV11-3; abundance: -; d_gene: TRBD2; j_gene: TRBJ2-1; CDR3nt: TGTGCCAGCAGCTTAGATCGCCTAGCGGGGGGGTACAATGAGCAGTTCTTC; CDR3aa: CASSLDRLAGGYNEQFF
v_gene: TRBV5-1; abundance: once; d_gene: -; j_gene: TRBJ2-5; CDR3nt: TGCGCCAGCAGCTTGAACATCGCGAATCGAGAGACCCAGTACTTC; CDR3aa: CASSLNIANRETQYF
v_gene: TRBV7-8; abundance: few; d_gene: -; j_gene: TRBJ1-4; CDR3nt: TGTGCCAGCAGCCCTAGGGGAGGCTTTAATGAAAAACTGTTTTTT; CDR3aa: CASSPRGGFNEKLFF
v_gene: TRBV4-1; abundance: few; d_gene: -; j_gene: TRBJ1-1; CDR3nt: TGCGCCAGCAGCGGCCTGAACACTGAAGCTTTCTTT; CDR3aa: CASSGLNTEAFF
v_gene: TRBV7-2; abundance: -; d_gene: -; j_gene: TRBJ2-5; CDR3nt: TGTGCCAGCAGCCTACAGGGAACCCAAGAGACCCAGTACTTC; CDR3aa: CASSLQGTQETQYF
v_gene: TRBV5-8; abundance: -; d_gene: -; j_gene: TRBJ1-1; CDR3nt: TGTGCCAGCAGCTTGGGAGTCCGCGGGGGTAGGGCCACTGAAGCTTTCTTT; CDR3aa: CASSLGVRGGRATEAFF
v_gene: TRBV6-6; abundance: -; d_gene: -; j_gene: TRBJ1-6; CDR3nt: TGTGCCAGCACCCGACAGGCCAACTATAATTCACCCCTCCACTTT; CDR3aa: CASTRQANYNSPLHF
v_gene: TRBV5-1; abundance: -; d_gene: TRBD1; j_gene: TRBJ1-2; CDR3nt: TGCGCCAGCAGCTCCGGACAGGGGGCGACCTATGGCTACACCTTC; CDR3aa: CASSSGQGATYGYTF
v_gene: TRBV4-2; abundance: -; d_gene: -; j_gene: TRBJ1-5; CDR3nt: TGTGCCAGCAGCCAAAGGGGGGGGGCAGGTCAGCCCCAGCATTTT; CDR3aa: CASSQRGGAGQPQHF
v_gene: TRBV7-9; abundance: -; d_gene: -; j_gene: TRBJ1-5; CDR3nt: TGTGCCAGCAGCGCCGGGGAGGGACTCTTAAGCAATCAGCCCCAGCATTTT; CDR3aa: CASSAGEGLLSNQPQHF
v_gene: TRBV7-3; abundance: -; d_gene: -; j_gene: TRBJ2-3; CDR3nt: TGTGCCAGCAGCTTAGTTCACCCAGATACGCAGTATTTT; CDR3aa: CASSLVHPDTQYF
v_gene: TRBV29-1; abundance: -; d_gene: TRBD1; j_gene: TRBJ2-2; CDR3nt: TGCAGCGTTGAGACAGGGACCGGGGAGCTGTTTTTT; CDR3aa: CSVETGTGELFF
v_gene: TRBV5-4; abundance: -; d_gene: -; j_gene: TRBJ2-4; CDR3nt: TGTGCCAGCAGCTTGGAGGGTCGGCGGGGTGGGGACATTCAGTACTTC; CDR3aa: CASSLEGRRGGDIQYF